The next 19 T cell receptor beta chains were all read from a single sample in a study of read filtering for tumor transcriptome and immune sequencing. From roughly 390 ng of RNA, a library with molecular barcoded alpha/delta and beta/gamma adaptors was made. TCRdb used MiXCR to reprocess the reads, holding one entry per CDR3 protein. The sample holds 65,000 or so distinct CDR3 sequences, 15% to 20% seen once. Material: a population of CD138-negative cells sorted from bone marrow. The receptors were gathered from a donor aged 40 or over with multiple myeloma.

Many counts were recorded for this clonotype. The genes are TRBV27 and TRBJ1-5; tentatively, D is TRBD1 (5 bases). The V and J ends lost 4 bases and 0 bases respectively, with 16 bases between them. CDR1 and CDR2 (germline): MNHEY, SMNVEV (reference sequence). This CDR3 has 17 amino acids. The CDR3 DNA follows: TGTGCCAGCAGTTCCAACGCACGACAGATTAGCAATCAGCCCCAGCATTTT. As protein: CASSSNARQISNQPQHF.

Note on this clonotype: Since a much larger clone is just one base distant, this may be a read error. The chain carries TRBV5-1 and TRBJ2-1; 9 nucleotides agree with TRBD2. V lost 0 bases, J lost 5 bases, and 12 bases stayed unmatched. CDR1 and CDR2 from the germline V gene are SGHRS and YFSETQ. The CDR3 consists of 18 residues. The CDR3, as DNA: TGCGCCAGCAGCTTGGAAGGTAGCGGGAGTGTAGACAACAATGAGCAGTTCTTC. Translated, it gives CASSLEGSGSVDNNEQFF.

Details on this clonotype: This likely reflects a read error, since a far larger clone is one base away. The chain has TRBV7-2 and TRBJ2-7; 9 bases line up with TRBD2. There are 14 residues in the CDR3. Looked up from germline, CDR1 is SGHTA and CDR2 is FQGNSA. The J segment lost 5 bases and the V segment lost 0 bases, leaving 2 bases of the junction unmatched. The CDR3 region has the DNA TGTGCCAGCAGCTTAGCTAGCGGGGGTCACGAGCAGTACTTC. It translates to CASSLASGGHEQYF.

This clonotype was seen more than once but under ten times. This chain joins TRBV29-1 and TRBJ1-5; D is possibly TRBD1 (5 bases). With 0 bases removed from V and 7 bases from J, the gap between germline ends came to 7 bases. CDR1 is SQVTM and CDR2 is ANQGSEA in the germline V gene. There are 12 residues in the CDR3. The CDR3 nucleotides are TGCAGCGTTGAAGATGGGGACCAGCCCCAGCATTTT. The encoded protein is CSVEDGDQPQHF.

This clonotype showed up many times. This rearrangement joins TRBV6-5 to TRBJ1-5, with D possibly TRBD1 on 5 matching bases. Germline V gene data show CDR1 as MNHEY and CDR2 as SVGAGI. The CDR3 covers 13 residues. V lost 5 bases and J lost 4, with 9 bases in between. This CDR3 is CASSRTRNQPQHF. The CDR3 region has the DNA TGTGCCAGCAGTCGGACACGGAATCAGCCCCAGCATTTT.

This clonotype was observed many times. The CDR3 is CASSPLEFTKNIQYF. The CDR3 DNA reads TGTGCCAGCTCCCCCCTGGAGTTTACCAAAAACATTCAGTACTTC. The chain is built from TRBV18 and TRBJ2-4, with D uncertain. Germline CDR1 KGHSH, CDR2 LQKENI. The CDR3 has 15 residues. V gave up 6 bases and J gave up 2 bases, with 14 bases separating them.

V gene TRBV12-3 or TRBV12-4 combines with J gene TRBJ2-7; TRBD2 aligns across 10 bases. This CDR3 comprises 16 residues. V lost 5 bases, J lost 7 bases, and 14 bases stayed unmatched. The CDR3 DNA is TGTGCCAGCAGTCTCCTTAGCGGGAGGCTCCCCAGGGAGCAGTACTTC. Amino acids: CASSLLSGRLPREQYF.

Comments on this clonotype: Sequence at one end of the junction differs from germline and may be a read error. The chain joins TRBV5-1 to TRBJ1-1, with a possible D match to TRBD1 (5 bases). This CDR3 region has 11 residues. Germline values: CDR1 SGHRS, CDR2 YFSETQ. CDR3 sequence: CASSHQGEAFF. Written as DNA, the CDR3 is TGCGCCAGCAGTCATCAGGGTGAAGCCTTCTTT.

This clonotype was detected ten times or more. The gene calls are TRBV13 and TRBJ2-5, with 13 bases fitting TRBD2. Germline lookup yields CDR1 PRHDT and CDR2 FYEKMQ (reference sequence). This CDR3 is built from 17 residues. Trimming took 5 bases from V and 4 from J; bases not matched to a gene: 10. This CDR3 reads CASSQTSGRDPIETQYF. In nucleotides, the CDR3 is TGTGCCAGCAGCCAAACTAGCGGGAGGGATCCCATAGAGACCCAGTACTTC.

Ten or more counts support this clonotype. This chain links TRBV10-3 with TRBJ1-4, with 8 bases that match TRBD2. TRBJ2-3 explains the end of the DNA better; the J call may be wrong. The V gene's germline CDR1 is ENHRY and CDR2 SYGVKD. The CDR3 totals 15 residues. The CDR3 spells CAISDTGLARDTQYF. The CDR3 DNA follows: TGTGCCATCAGTGATACTGGACTAGCCCGGGATACGCAGTATTTT.

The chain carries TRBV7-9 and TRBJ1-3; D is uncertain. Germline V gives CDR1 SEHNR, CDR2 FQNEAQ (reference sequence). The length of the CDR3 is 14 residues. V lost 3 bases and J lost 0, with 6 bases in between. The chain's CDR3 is CASSFPGSGNTIYF. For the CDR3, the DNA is TGTGCCAGCAGCTTCCCAGGCTCTGGAAACACCATATATTTT.

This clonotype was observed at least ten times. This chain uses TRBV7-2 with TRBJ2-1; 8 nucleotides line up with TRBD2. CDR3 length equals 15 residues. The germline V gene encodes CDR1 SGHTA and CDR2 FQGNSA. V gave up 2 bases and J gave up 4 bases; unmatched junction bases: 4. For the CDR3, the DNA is TGTGCCAGCAGCTTAACTAGCGGCACTTACAATGAGCAGTTCTTC. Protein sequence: CASSLTSGTYNEQFF.

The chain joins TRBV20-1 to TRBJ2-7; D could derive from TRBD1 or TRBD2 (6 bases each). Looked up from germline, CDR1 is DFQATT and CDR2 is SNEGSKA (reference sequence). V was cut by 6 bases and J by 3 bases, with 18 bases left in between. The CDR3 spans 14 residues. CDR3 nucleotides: TGCAGTGCCATCTCGGGCAGGGGAGGCTACGAGCAGTACTTC. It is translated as CSAISGRGGYEQYF.

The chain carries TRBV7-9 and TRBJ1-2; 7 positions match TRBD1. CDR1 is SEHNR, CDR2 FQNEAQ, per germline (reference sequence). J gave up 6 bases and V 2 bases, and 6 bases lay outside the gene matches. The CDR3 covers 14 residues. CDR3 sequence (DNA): TGTGCCAGCAGCTTAAGGGTGACAGGGCATGGCTACACCTTC. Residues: CASSLRVTGHGYTF.

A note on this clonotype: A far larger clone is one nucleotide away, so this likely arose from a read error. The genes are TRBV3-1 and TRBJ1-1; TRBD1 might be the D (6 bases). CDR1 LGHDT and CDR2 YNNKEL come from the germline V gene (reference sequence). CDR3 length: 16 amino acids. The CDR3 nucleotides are TGTGCCAACAGCCAAAGTCCGGGACAAGGGACCACTGAAGCTTTCTTT. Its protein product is CANSQSPGQGTTEAFF.

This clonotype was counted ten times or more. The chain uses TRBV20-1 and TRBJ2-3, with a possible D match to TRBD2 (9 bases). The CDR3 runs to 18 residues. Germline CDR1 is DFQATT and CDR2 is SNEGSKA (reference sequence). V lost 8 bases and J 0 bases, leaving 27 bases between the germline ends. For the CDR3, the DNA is TGCAGTCCTTCCCAGGGGGCGCGACTAGCGGTTAGCACAGATACGCAGTATTTT. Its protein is CSPSQGARLAVSTDTQYF.

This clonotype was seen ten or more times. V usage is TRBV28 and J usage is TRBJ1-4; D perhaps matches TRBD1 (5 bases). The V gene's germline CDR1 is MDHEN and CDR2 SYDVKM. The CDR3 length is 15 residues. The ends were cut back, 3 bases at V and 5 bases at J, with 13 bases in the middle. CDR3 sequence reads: CASSLYRIQNEKLFF. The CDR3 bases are TGTGCCAGCAGTTTGTACAGGATTCAAAATGAAAAACTGTTTTTT.

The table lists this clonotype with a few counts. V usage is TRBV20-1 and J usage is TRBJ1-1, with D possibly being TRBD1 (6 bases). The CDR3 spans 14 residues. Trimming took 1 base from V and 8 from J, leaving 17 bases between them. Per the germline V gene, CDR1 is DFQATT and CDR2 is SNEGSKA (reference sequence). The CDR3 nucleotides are TGCAGTGCTAGAGCTACAGGGTTCGGGTCGGAAGCTTTCTTT. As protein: CSARATGFGSEAFF.

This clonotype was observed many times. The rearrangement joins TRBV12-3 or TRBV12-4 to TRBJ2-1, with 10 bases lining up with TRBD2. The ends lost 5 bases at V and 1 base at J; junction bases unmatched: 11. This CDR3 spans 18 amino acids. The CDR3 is CASSPKGAGGPSYNEQFF. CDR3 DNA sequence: TGTGCCAGCAGTCCTAAGGGAGCGGGAGGGCCTTCCTACAATGAGCAGTTCTTC.